The 32 T cell receptor beta chains below all came from one sample that was sequenced in a study of technical replicates of blood from a handful of donors. The repertoire was sequenced with immunoSEQ multiplex PCR; TCRdb's copy has only in-frame clones and lacks some. Of 66,000 or so clones listed, 88% are singletons. Sequenced sample: PBMCs. The receptors stem from a human donor in good health. Some clones in this sample may be carry-over from other donors' samples.

The chain joins TRBV29-1 to TRBJ2-7; 7 positions match TRBD1. Losses at the gene ends were 4 bases for V and 0 bases for J; bases not matched to a gene: 9. This CDR3 is built from 15 residues. CDR1 is SQVTM and CDR2 is ANQGSEA in the germline V gene. As DNA, the CDR3 is TGCAGCGTTGCTCGCTCGGCAGGGGGCTCCTACGAGCAGTACTTC. It specifies CSVARSAGGSYEQYF.

The chain recombines TRBV30 with TRBJ2-7; 9 nucleotides agree with TRBD2. Per germline, CDR1 GTSNPN and CDR2 SVGIG (reference sequence). Trimming at V came to 5 bases and at J to 3 bases, leaving 8 bases not matched to a gene. CDR3 length: 14 amino acids. The CDR3 loop reads CAWSVSSGSYEQYF. The CDR3 region has the DNA TGTGCCTGGTCTGTGAGTAGCGGGAGCTACGAGCAGTACTTC.

CDR3 in DNA: TGTGCCAGCACGCGGGGGTCGGCGGAGACCCAGTACTTC. This encodes CASTRGSAETQYF. The chain uses TRBV6-4 and TRBJ2-5; 7 nucleotides line up with TRBD2. This CDR3 has 13 residues. The V segment lost 7 bases and the J segment 5 bases; nucleotides outside the gene matches: 7. Germline assignment: CDR1 MRHNA and CDR2 SNTAGT.

The J gene is TRBJ2-7, the V gene TRBV5-1; 8 bases fit TRBD1. Germline CDR1 is SGHRS and CDR2 is YFSETQ. This CDR3 has 14 residues. J lost 5 bases, V lost 4 bases, and 8 bases had no gene match. CDR3 bases: TGCGCCAGCAGCCAAGGACAGGGTCGTCACGAGCAGTACTTC. Translating it yields CASSQGQGRHEQYF. Full variable domain (remainder filled in from reference TRBV5-1 and TRBJ2-7): KAGVTQTPRYLIKTRGQQVTLSCSPISGHRSVSWYQQTPGQGLQFLFEYFSETQRNKGNFPGRFSGRQFSNSRSEMNVSTLELGDSALYLCASSQGQGRHEQYFGPGTRLTVT.

This chain connects TRBV18 to TRBJ1-1, with 7 positions matching TRBD1. Trimming at V came to 4 bases and at J to 4 bases, leaving 3 bases not matched to a gene. The CDR3 totals 13 residues. CDR1 and CDR2 from the germline V gene are KGHSH and LQKENI. The CDR3 region is CASSLTGVTEAFF. DNA for the CDR3: TGTGCCAGCTCACTAACAGGGGTCACTGAAGCTTTCTTT. The full variable domain, rest sourced from reference TRBV18 and TRBJ1-1, is NAGVMQNPRHLVRRRGQEARLRCSPMKGHSHVYWYRQLPEEGLKFMVYLQKENIIDESGMPKERFSAEFPKEGPSILRIQQVVRGDSAAYFCASSLTGVTEAFFGQGTRLTVV.

The chain recombines TRBV5-4 with TRBJ2-5; 8 bases align to TRBD1. Trimming cost V 3 bases and J 1 base; bases outside gene matches: 8. Germline V gives CDR1 SGHNT, CDR2 YYREEE (reference sequence). The CDR3 has 16 amino acids. The CDR3 region has the DNA TGTGCCAGCAGCTCCCGACAGGGGCCTTCCCAAGAGACCCAGTACTTC. The encoded protein is CASSSRQGPSQETQYF.

This clone was picked up one time. This rearrangement joins TRBV4-3 to TRBJ1-4; the D is unclear. In germline, CDR1 is LGHNA, CDR2 YSLEER. The CDR3 is made up of 15 amino acids. V lost 0 bases to trimming and J lost 4 bases, with 9 bases between them. The CDR3 region is CASSQDPSGNEKLFF. The CDR3 region has the DNA TGCGCCAGCAGCCAAGATCCGAGTGGTAATGAAAAACTGTTTTTT.

The chain is built from TRBV7-3 and TRBJ2-3; 9 bases are a match to TRBD1. Trimming took 5 bases from V and 3 from J; bases not matched to a gene: 12. CDR1 and CDR2 (germline): SGHTA, FQGTGA. The length of the CDR3 is 17 residues. The chain's CDR3 is CASSVTQGAGTTDTQYF. CDR3 nucleotides: TGTGCCAGCAGCGTTACACAGGGGGCCGGTACGACAGATACGCAGTATTTT.

The chain has TRBV19 and TRBJ1-6; the match to TRBD1 covers 8 bases. This CDR3 region has 15 residues. Germline CDR1 reads LNHDA; CDR2 reads SQIVND (reference sequence). J gave up 4 bases and V 3 bases, and 2 bases lay outside the gene matches. CDR3 residues: CASSIRGLYNSPLHF. As DNA, the CDR3 is TGTGCCAGTAGTATCAGGGGGCTTTATAATTCACCCCTCCACTTT.

This clone appeared once. This sequence joins TRBV5-1 and TRBJ1-4; D call uncertain. V dropped 4 bases and J dropped 0 bases, with 10 bases sitting between them. This CDR3 has 15 residues. CDR1 is SGHRS, CDR2 YFSETQ, per germline. CDR3 sequence (DNA): TGCGCCAGCAGCCCGATGACTGCAACTAATGAAAAACTGTTTTTT. The encoded protein is CASSPMTATNEKLFF. The whole variable domain, filled in from reference TRBV5-1 and TRBJ1-4, reads KAGVTQTPRYLIKTRGQQVTLSCSPISGHRSVSWYQQTPGQGLQFLFEYFSETQRNKGNFPGRFSGRQFSNSRSEMNVSTLELGDSALYLCASSPMTATNEKLFFGSGTQLSVL.

The chain recombines TRBV2 with TRBJ2-7; a possible D gene is TRBD1 (5 bases). CDR3 size: 15 residues. Germline lookup yields CDR1 SNHLY and CDR2 FYNNEI. V gave up 4 bases and J gave up 2 bases, with 15 bases separating them. In DNA form, the CDR3 reads TGTGCCAGCAGTGCGGCAGGGCTGTCAACCTACGAGCAGTACTTC. Its protein product is CASSAAGLSTYEQYF.

J is TRBJ2-5 and V is TRBV7-7; 11 positions agree with TRBD1. Germline V gene sequence: CDR1 SSHAT, CDR2 FNYEAQ (reference sequence). J lost 5 bases, V lost 4 bases, and 9 bases had no gene match. The CDR3 contains 16 residues. In DNA form, the CDR3 reads TGTGCCAGCAGCTCCCAGGGACAGGGGGTTTGGGAGACCCAGTACTTC. Translated, it gives CASSSQGQGVWETQYF.

The chain employs TRBV9 and TRBJ2-3, with 11 bases matching TRBD2. The CDR3 is made up of 17 amino acids. V gave up 4 bases and J gave up 0 bases; unmatched junction bases: 7. Germline V gene sequence: CDR1 SGDLS, CDR2 YYNGEE. CDR3 residues: CASSYGLAGPSTDTQYF. For the CDR3, the DNA is TGTGCCAGCAGCTATGGACTAGCGGGCCCCAGCACAGATACGCAGTATTTT.

The chain has TRBV7-8 and TRBJ1-5, with 9 bases lining up with TRBD1. CDR1 is SGHVS and CDR2 is FQNEAQ in the germline V gene. The CDR3 length is 14 residues. The trim removed 5 bases at V and 7 bases at J, leaving 6 bases unmatched. CDR3 sequence (DNA): TGTGCCAGCAGCACACAGGGGGCCGGACAGCCCCAGCATTTT. Translating gives CASSTQGAGQPQHF.

The genes are TRBV9 and TRBJ1-1, with 7 bases lining up with TRBD1. The trim removed 4 bases at V and 5 bases at J, leaving 8 bases unmatched. The germline V gene encodes CDR1 SGDLS and CDR2 YYNGEE. This CDR3 has 14 amino acids. CDR3 bases: TGTGCCAGCAGCCGAGGACCGACAGGGACTGAAGCTTTCTTT. It codes for CASSRGPTGTEAFF.

The chain combines TRBV30 with TRBJ2-1; the D is unclear. The CDR3 contains 13 residues. Germline V lookup: CDR1 GTSNPN, CDR2 SVGIG (reference sequence). The V gene lost 0 bases and the J gene lost 6 bases, with 9 bases spanning the gap. This chain's CDR3 is CAWSVTVVNEQFF. For the CDR3, the DNA is TGTGCCTGGAGTGTAACGGTTGTCAATGAGCAGTTCTTC.

The chain employs TRBV11-2 and TRBJ2-7, with a tentative D call TRBD2 (5 bases). Trimming left V 0 bases short and J 6 bases short, with 6 bases between. Germline lookup yields CDR1 SGHAT and CDR2 FQNNGV. The CDR3 runs 12 residues. CDR3 sequence: CASSLDRGEQYF. The CDR3 region has the DNA TGTGCCAGCAGCTTAGATCGGGGCGAGCAGTACTTC.

V is TRBV25-1 and J is TRBJ2-2; 10 bases are shared with TRBD2. Trimming at V came to 4 bases and at J to 9 bases, leaving 8 bases not matched to a gene. The CDR3 is 15 residues long. Germline V gives CDR1 MGHDK, CDR2 SYGVNS. DNA of the CDR3: TGTGCCAGCAGTGGACTTAGCGGGGGGTACCGGGAGCTGTTTTTT. It yields the protein CASSGLSGGYRELFF. Supplemented by reference TRBV25-1 and TRBJ2-2, the full variable domain reads EADIYQTPRYLVIGTGKKITLECSQTMGHDKMYWYQQDPGMELHLIHYSYGVNSTEKGDLSSESTVSRIRTEHFPLTLESARPSHTSQYLCASSGLSGGYRELFFGEGSRLTVL.

The gene calls are TRBV18 and TRBJ2-2; 8 bases map to TRBD2. This CDR3 spans 17 amino acids. Germline V CDR1 and CDR2: KGHSH, LQKENI. V trimming: 6 bases; J trimming: 1 base; junction bases outside the gene matches: 10. This CDR3 reads CASSPHLAGLNTGELFF. The CDR3 bases are TGTGCCAGCTCTCCTCATCTAGCGGGCCTGAACACCGGGGAGCTGTTTTTT. Using reference TRBV18 and TRBJ2-2 for the parts outside the CDR3, the full variable domain is NAGVMQNPRHLVRRRGQEARLRCSPMKGHSHVYWYRQLPEEGLKFMVYLQKENIIDESGMPKERFSAEFPKEGPSILRIQQVVRGDSAAYFCASSPHLAGLNTGELFFGEGSRLTVL.

This clone was observed a single time. As DNA, the CDR3 is TGTGCCAGCAGTCCTCTACTCGGACAGGCAGGGCAGCCCCAGCATTTT. This translates into CASSPLLGQAGQPQHF. V and J are TRBV27 and TRBJ1-5; 7 positions agree with TRBD1. Losses at the gene ends were 5 bases for V and 7 bases for J; bases not matched to a gene: 14. The CDR3 loop spans 16 amino acids. Per germline, CDR1 MNHEY and CDR2 SMNVEV (reference sequence).

V and J are TRBV1 and TRBJ2-5; TRBD2, the table's D call, lacks a check against the DNA. TRBV1 is a pseudogene locus. The CDR3 is made up of 13 amino acids. The chain's CDR3 is CTSSPRGEETQYF. As DNA, the CDR3 is TGCACCAGCAGCCCCCGCGGGGAGGAGACCCAGTACTTC.

V is TRBV6-5 and J is TRBJ2-3; possible D gene TRBD2, 6 bases. CDR1 MNHEY and CDR2 SVGAGI come from the germline V gene. Trimming took 10 bases from V and 3 from J, leaving 11 bases between them. This CDR3 comprises 12 residues. The CDR3: CATRELTDTQYF. The DNA of the CDR3 is TGTGCCACCCGGGAGCTAACAGATACGCAGTATTTT.

The J gene is TRBJ1-2, the V gene TRBV11-1; TRBD1 is a possible D gene (6 bases). V was cut by 5 bases and J by 4 bases, with 20 bases left in between. The CDR3 covers 16 residues. CDR1 SGHAT and CDR2 FQDESV come from the germline V gene (reference sequence). The CDR3 DNA reads as TGTGCCAGCAGCGCGCGTTTTGGGGGCAGGGGCTATGGCTACACCTTC. It codes for CASSARFGGRGYGYTF.

The rearrangement links TRBV4-1 to TRBJ1-4; unclear D gene. CDR3 size: 14 residues. From germline, CDR1 is MGHRA and CDR2 YSYEKL. Trimming took off 4 bases at V and 5 bases at J, with 11 bases between the two ends. CDR3 nucleotide sequence: TGCGCCAGCAGCCCCTGGAGGCAGAATGAAAAACTGTTTTTT. It specifies CASSPWRQNEKLFF.

The rearrangement joins TRBV4-1 to TRBJ1-2; D is possibly TRBD1 (5 bases). V was cut by 0 bases and J by 8 bases, with 16 bases left in between. Looked up from germline, CDR1 is MGHRA and CDR2 is YSYEKL. There are 15 residues in the CDR3. CDR3 in amino acids: CASSQDSQGSLGYTF. The CDR3 nucleotides read TGCGCCAGCAGCCAAGATAGCCAGGGAAGTTTAGGCTACACCTTC.

The chain is built from TRBV19 and TRBJ1-2, with TRBD1 matching over 8 bases. Trimming at V came to 3 bases and at J to 1 base, leaving 1 base not matched to a gene. From germline, CDR1 is LNHDA and CDR2 SQIVND (reference sequence). This CDR3 has 14 amino acids. CDR3 loop: CASSMGQVNYGYTF. CDR3 nucleotides: TGTGCCAGTAGTATGGGACAGGTTAACTATGGCTACACCTTC.

The CDR3 DNA reads TGTGCCAGCAGCCAAGACAGGGGCACAGATACGCAGTATTTT. This gives the protein CASSQDRGTDTQYF. The J gene is TRBJ2-3, the V gene TRBV7-3, with TRBD1 matching over 7 bases. Germline V gene data show CDR1 as SGHTA and CDR2 as FQGTGA. This CDR3 has 14 residues. With V trimmed by 5 bases and J by 1 base, 3 bases remained unmatched.

The V gene is TRBV5-8, the J gene TRBJ2-1; no reliable D call. Trimming shortened V by 1 base and J by 12 bases, and 8 bases separated the two germline ends. The V gene's germline CDR1 is SGHTS and CDR2 YDEGEE. CDR3 length: 11 residues. CDR3 DNA sequence: TGTGCCAGCAGCTTGACTGGAGCGCAGTTCTTC. It codes for CASSLTGAQFF.

This clone was detected only a few times. The V call is TRBV4-3, the J call TRBJ1-5, with D hard to call. The germline V gene has CDR1 LGHNA and CDR2 YSLEER. With 0 bases removed from V and 0 bases from J, the gap between germline ends came to 6 bases. The CDR3 consists of 15 residues. This chain's CDR3 is CASSQEAYSNQPQHF. The CDR3 DNA sequence: TGCGCCAGCAGCCAAGAAGCCTATAGCAATCAGCCCCAGCATTTT.

The rearrangement links TRBV25-1 to TRBJ2-5; D might be TRBD1 (5 bases). With 5 bases removed from V and 2 bases from J, the gap between germline ends came to 12 bases. The germline V gene encodes CDR1 MGHDK and CDR2 SYGVNS. This CDR3 region has 14 residues. In DNA form, the CDR3 reads TGTGCCAGCAGTACACGACAGAGACAAGAGACCCAGTACTTC. Translated, it gives CASSTRQRQETQYF.

At least ten counts were recorded for this clone. This chain connects TRBV6-4 to TRBJ2-3; D is perhaps TRBD1 (6 bases). V shed 0 bases and J shed 4 bases, with 8 bases lying between them. The germline V gene has CDR1 MRHNA and CDR2 SNTAGT. The CDR3 spans 14 residues. CDR3 nucleotide sequence: TGTGCCAGCAGTGACTCCAAGGGGGCAGATACGCAGTATTTT. Protein sequence: CASSDSKGADTQYF.

Here the CDR3 reads CASGLGRPQAEKLFF. In nucleotides, the CDR3 is TGTGCTAGTGGTTTGGGCAGACCCCAGGCGGAAAAACTGTTTTTT. The chain uses TRBV12-5 and TRBJ1-4; D is unresolved. V lost 1 base and J lost 8, with 14 bases in between. The CDR3 covers 15 residues. Germline values: CDR1 LGHNT, CDR2 FRNRAP.